A selection of T cell receptor beta chains follows, all from one sample in a study of blood T cell repertoires in COVID-19. Produced via immunoSEQ multiplex PCR; TCRdb's table is partial and in-frame only. The table lists a few hundred thousand clones, over 80% of them singletons, with roughly 10% in the top ten. Material for sequencing was peripheral blood. The receptors were gathered from a woman in her sixties or seventies with COVID-19, enrolled during active disease. Both conserved end residues are part of each CDR3. The D gene is left open where the match is weak. Not all rows give a size; the values are once, few, many and, for expanded clones, a class.

>TRBJ1-4|-|TRBV19|-
CATSKTRTNEKLFF
TGTGCCACTTCAAAGACCAGGACTAATGAAAAACTGTTTTTT
>TRBJ2-1|few|TRBV30|-
CAKTAQSYNEQFF
TGTGCCAAAACAGCACAATCCTACAATGAGCAGTTCTTC
>TRBJ2-5|-|TRBV5-6|-
CASSITGYGRETQYF
TGTGCCAGCAGCATAACAGGCTACGGCAGGGAGACCCAGTACTTC
>TRBJ2-3|-|TRBV9|-
CASSPSGDSSTDTQYF
TGTGCCAGCAGCCCCTCCGGAGATTCGAGCACAGATACGCAGTATTTT
>TRBJ2-1|once|TRBV24-1|TRBD2
CATSDRGTSANNEQFF
TGTGCCACCAGTGACCGCGGGACTAGCGCCAACAATGAGCAGTTCTTC
>TRBJ1-3|-|TRBV2|-
CASSVEPNHSGNTIYF
TGTGCCAGCAGTGTCGAGCCCAACCACTCTGGAAACACCATATATTTT
>TRBJ2-2|few|TRBV2|-
CASRGGGNTGELFF
TGTGCCAGCAGGGGGGGAGGTAACACCGGGGAGCTGTTTTTT
>TRBJ1-2|-|TRBV30|-
CAWRRVGGGYGYTF
TGTGCCTGGAGAAGGGTGGGAGGCGGCTATGGCTACACCTTC
>TRBJ2-3|-|TRBV6-5|-
CASRPASGTQYF
TGTGCCAGCAGACCCGCCTCGGGGACGCAGTATTTT
>TRBJ2-1|-|TRBV15|-
CATSSGEFAYNEQFF
TGTGCCACCAGCAGTGGAGAGTTCGCCTACAATGAGCAGTTCTTC
>TRBJ2-5|-|TRBV7-9|TRBD2
CASSYGGSAETQYF
TGTGCCAGCAGCTATGGCGGGAGCGCAGAGACCCAGTACTTC
>TRBJ2-2|-|TRBV11-2|TRBD1
CASSDKLDRASGELFF
TGTGCCAGCAGCGATAAACTCGACAGGGCATCCGGGGAGCTGTTTTTT
>TRBJ1-1|-|TRBV3-1/TRBV3-2|-
CASSPLGNTEAFF
TGTGCCAGCAGTCCTCTAGGGAACACTGAAGCTTTCTTT
>TRBJ2-7|-|TRBV12-3/TRBV12-4|-
CASSLGAYEQYF
TGTGCCAGCAGTTTGGGAGCCTACGAGCAGTACTTC
>TRBJ2-1|-|TRBV5-4|-
CASSLGASGAIPYNEQFF
TGTGCCAGCAGCTTGGGTGCTTCAGGGGCAATACCCTACAATGAGCAGTTCTTC
>TRBJ2-3|-|TRBV27|TRBD2
CASSSRTSGGTDTQYF
TGTGCCAGCAGTTCGCGGACTAGCGGGGGCACAGATACGCAGTATTTT
>TRBJ2-5|-|TRBV6-2/TRBV6-3|TRBD1
CASSYAGTEETQYF
TGTGCCAGCAGTTACGCAGGGACAGAAGAGACCCAGTACTTC
>TRBJ2-5|once|TRBV10-3|TRBD2
CAISDFGQRERAETQYF
TGTGCCATCAGTGACTTCGGGCAGCGGGAGAGGGCAGAGACCCAGTACTTC
>TRBJ2-2|-|TRBV5-6|TRBD1
CASSLRDRDTGELFF
TGTGCCAGCAGCTTGCGGGACAGGGACACCGGGGAGCTGTTTTTT
>TRBJ1-2|-|TRBV30|-
CAWTRQTNYGYTF
TGTGCCTGGACGCGACAGACTAACTATGGCTACACCTTC
>TRBJ2-3|once|TRBV21-1|-
CASSKGRGTGGAMEYF
TGTGCCAGCAGCAAAGGGAGGGGGACAGGTGGGGCAATGGAGTATTTT
>TRBJ2-7|-|TRBV30|-
CAWSVLLYEQYF
TGTGCCTGGAGTGTACTCCTATACGAGCAGTACTTC
>TRBJ1-1|-|TRBV7-3|-
CASSSLTGNTEAFF
TGTGCCAGCAGCTCTCTGACGGGGAACACTGAAGCTTTCTTT
>TRBJ1-2|-|TRBV5-1|TRBD1
CASSAEGGAGYGYTF
TGCGCCAGCAGCGCGGAAGGGGGCGCCGGGTATGGCTACACCTTC
>TRBJ2-7|-|TRBV5-1|-
CASSLITGYEQYF
TGCGCCAGCAGCTTGATTACGGGGTACGAGCAGTACTTC
>TRBJ2-7|-|TRBV2|TRBD1
CASSRSPLDRELYEQYF
TGTGCCAGCAGTAGATCTCCCCTTGACAGGGAACTCTACGAGCAGTACTTC
>TRBJ1-2|-|TRBV5-4|TRBD1
CASSLAPRTGGNGYTF
TGTGCCAGCAGCTTGGCCCCGAGGACAGGGGGCAATGGCTACACCTTC
>TRBJ1-2|few|TRBV7-2|TRBD1
CASSPTLQGAYGYTF
TGTGCCAGCAGCCCAACTCTCCAGGGGGCGTACGGCTACACCTTC
>TRBJ2-7|-|TRBV27|TRBD1
CASSYAGTGQYEQYF
TGTGCCAGCAGCTACGCCGGGACAGGGCAATACGAGCAGTACTTC
>TRBJ1-6|-|TRBV28|-
CASDTGQYNSPLHF
TGTGCCAGCGACACAGGGCAGTATAATTCACCCCTCCACTTT
>TRBJ1-4|-|TRBV19|-
CASSSGTSTNEKLFF
TGTGCCAGTAGTAGCGGGACGTCAACTAATGAAAAACTGTTTTTT
>TRBJ1-1|-|TRBV6-5|TRBD1
CASRRQGLNTEAFF
TGTGCCAGCAGACGACAGGGATTGAACACTGAAGCTTTCTTT
>TRBJ2-7|-|TRBV15|TRBD1
CATSRDRRTGNYEQYF
TGTGCCACCAGCAGAGATCGGAGGACAGGGAACTACGAGCAGTACTTC
>TRBJ1-2|once|TRBV5-1|-
CASSLSRAVGQGFYGYTF
TGCGCCAGCAGCTTGTCCAGGGCAGTCGGGCAGGGCTTCTATGGCTACACCTTC
>TRBJ2-7|-|TRBV28|TRBD2
CASSFTWEGSVGEQYF
TGTGCCAGCAGTTTTACGTGGGAGGGGTCCGTAGGGGAGCAGTACTTC
>TRBJ2-5|-|TRBV30|-
CAWGQQSIQETQYF
TGTGCCTGGGGACAACAGAGTATTCAAGAGACCCAGTACTTC
>TRBJ2-3|-|TRBV6-5|-
CASSSQGWGMNTQYF
TGTGCCAGCAGTTCCCAGGGTTGGGGTATGAATACGCAGTATTTT
>TRBJ1-1|-|TRBV4-1|-
CASSPLVMGGAEAFF
TGCGCCAGCAGCCCTTTAGTGATGGGCGGGGCTGAAGCTTTCTTT
>TRBJ2-7|-|TRBV11-2|-
CASSPPRGLFYEQYF
TGTGCCAGCAGCCCCCCCCGGGGTCTTTTCTACGAGCAGTACTTC
>TRBJ1-5|-|TRBV7-2|-
CASSLVGGNSNQPQHF
TGTGCCAGCAGCTTAGTGGGAGGGAATAGCAATCAGCCCCAGCATTTT
>TRBJ2-3|-|TRBV19|-
CASSQTRSPTGTQYF
TGTGCCAGTAGTCAGACTAGAAGTCCTACGGGAACGCAGTATTTT
>TRBJ2-3|once|TRBV11-2|TRBD2
CASSRLAGPFWQYF
TGTGCCAGCAGCCGACTAGCGGGCCCCTTTTGGCAGTATTTT
>TRBJ2-7|-|TRBV19|TRBD1
CASSTLQGGSYEQYF
TGTGCCAGTAGTACCTTACAGGGGGGCTCCTACGAGCAGTACTTC
>TRBJ1-5|-|TRBV18|-
CASSLRVRDINQPQHF
TGTGCCAGCTCACTCCGCGTCCGGGACATCAATCAGCCCCAGCATTTT
>TRBJ1-1|-|TRBV11-3|-
CASSWQGQGDTEAFF
TGTGCCAGCAGCTGGCAGGGACAAGGTGACACTGAAGCTTTCTTT
>TRBJ2-7|-|TRBV4-1|-
CASSQTDRLEWSYEQYF
TGCGCCAGCAGCCAAACCGATCGACTAGAATGGTCCTACGAGCAGTACTTC
>TRBJ1-1|-|TRBV12-3/TRBV12-4|TRBD1
CASSRGQLRDGSF
TGTGCCAGCAGCCGGGGACAGCTAAGGGATGGAAGCTTT
>TRBJ2-5|-|TRBV21-1|-
CASSKEECADRGRGETQYF
TGTGCCAGCAGCAAAGAGGAGTGCGCAGACAGGGGGCGAGGAGAGACCCAGTACTTC
>TRBJ2-6|-|TRBV6-2/TRBV6-3|TRBD1
CASSIRDRGAGANVLTF
TGTGCCAGCAGTATCCGGGACAGGGGAGCTGGGGCCAACGTCCTGACTTTC
>TRBJ1-1|few|TRBV3-1/TRBV3-2|TRBD1
CASSRRQGRNTEAFF
TGTGCCAGCAGCCGGCGACAGGGGCGCAACACTGAAGCTTTCTTT
>TRBJ2-5|-|TRBV15|TRBD1
CATSREADHPGGRQTQYF
TGTGCCACCAGCAGAGAGGCAGACCACCCAGGGGGCCGACAGACCCAGTACTTC
>TRBJ2-1|-|TRBV23-1|TRBD1
CASSQSRDRVYNEQFF
TGCGCCAGCAGTCAATCGAGGGACAGGGTCTACAATGAGCAGTTCTTC
>TRBJ2-3|once|TRBV4-1|TRBD2
CASSQTPTSGTDTQYF
TGCGCCAGCAGCCAAACCCCTACTAGCGGCACAGATACGCAGTATTTT
>TRBJ1-2|once|TRBV27|-
CASSMRPGIYGYTF
TGTGCCAGCAGTATGAGGCCAGGGATCTATGGCTACACCTTC
>TRBJ2-7|once|TRBV3-1/TRBV3-2|TRBD1
CASSLKGQGRSEQYF
TGTGCCAGCAGCCTCAAGGGACAGGGTCGGTCCGAGCAGTACTTC
>TRBJ1-5|few|TRBV30|-
CAWSVQNNQPQHF
TGTGCCTGGAGTGTACAGAACAATCAGCCCCAGCATTTT